This T cell receptor beta chain came from a study of Ad26.COV2.S vaccination and SARS-CoV-2 variants. Overall study results and limits: Breadth and depth estimates from TCRs may understate total T cell responses.

V was clipped by 5 bases and J by 6 bases; unmatched bases: 10. CDR3 length: 15 residues. Germline V CDR1 and CDR2: SEHNR, FQNEAQ (reference sequence). About this clone itself: The antigen remains undetermined.

Treatment in this sample: about 20 received Ad26.COV2.S at low or high dose, single or two shots; 5 received placebo; per-sample allocation not given. Sampling took place 63 days after the first vaccine or placebo injection. Repertoires were generated with immunoSEQ multiplex PCR, while TCRdb's copy carries only in-frame clones and drops some. This table has roughly 700,000 clones, roughly 90% appearing once. Source: peripheral blood, taken in a trial of Ad26.COV2.S vaccine versus placebo. The chain employs TRBV7-9 and TRBJ2-3; 8 nucleotides agree with TRBD2. The TCR sequence derives from a person aged 18 to 65 who received the Ad26.COV2.S COVID-19 vaccine or a placebo. CDR3 in DNA: TGTGCCAGCAGCACTTTCCGGGGGGGCATCGATACGCAGTATTTT. This translates into CASSTFRGGIDTQYF.